The 20 T cell receptor beta chains listed next were all sequenced from one sample in a study of T cells in Graves' hyperthyroidism and ophthalmopathy. TCR beta CDR3 regions were amplified from RNA. Carried out on the TCR CDR3, a first-round RT-PCR used the HTBI primer set. MiXCR, applied by TCRdb to the multiplex PCR reads, yields one record per CDR3 protein. The profile covers around 540,000 distinct CDR3 sequences, with 40% to 55% appearing a single time and roughly 8.2% taken by the ten largest. Sequencing was done on a sample of peripheral blood or thyroid tissue (not recorded which). These receptor sequences come from a woman aged 18-29 years with Graves' hyperthyroidism.

The rearrangement joins TRBV7-2 to TRBJ2-7; either TRBD1 or TRBD2 may fit D (5 bases each). CDR1 and CDR2 (germline): SGHTA, FQGNSA. The V gene lost 2 bases and the J gene lost 7 bases, with 12 bases spanning the gap. The CDR3 consists of 13 residues. The CDR3 bases are TGTGCCAGCAGCTTAAGGGACGGCGGGGAGCAGTACTTC. Translated, it gives CASSLRDGGEQYF.

This clonotype occurred many times. The J gene is TRBJ1-1, the V gene TRBV2; unclear D gene. V was cut by 3 bases and J by 7 bases, with 12 bases left in between. Looked up from germline, CDR1 is SNHLY and CDR2 is FYNNEI. The CDR3 spans 13 residues. The CDR3: CASSDASRLEAFF. As DNA, the CDR3 is TGTGCCAGCAGTGACGCTAGCCGGCTTGAAGCTTTCTTT.

This clonotype has a count of ten or more. V usage is TRBV7-3 and J usage is TRBJ1-2; unclear D gene. This CDR3 region has 16 residues. Trimming cost V 3 bases and J 2 bases, with 16 bases left between them. Germline CDR1 SGHTA, CDR2 FQGTGA. The CDR3 bases are TGTGCCAGCAGCTTGGACCCGGGAGGGTTAAACTATGGCTACACCTTC. It codes for CASSLDPGGLNYGYTF. Full variable domain (rest looked up from reference TRBV7-3 and TRBJ1-2): GAGVSQTPSNKVTEKGKYVELRCDPISGHTALYWYRQSLGQGPEFLIYFQGTGAADDSGLPNDRFFAVRPEGSVSTLKIQRTERGDSAVYLCASSLDPGGLNYGYTFGSGTRLTVV.

This chain joins TRBV7-6 and TRBJ2-7; 8 nucleotides match TRBD1. V dropped 5 bases and J dropped 0; count of bases not matched to a gene: 9. CDR3 length: 16 amino acids. The germline V gene encodes CDR1 SGHVS and CDR2 FNYEAQ. The CDR3 bases are TGTGCCAGCAGCCACGACCCGACAGGGGCCTCCTACGAGCAGTACTTC. Protein sequence: CASSHDPTGASYEQYF.

This clonotype was recorded many times. The V gene is TRBV5-1, the J gene TRBJ1-6; the D gene is possibly TRBD1 (5 bases). Between the trimmed V and J ends, which lost 0 bases and 8 bases, there was a span of 9 bases. CDR3 length equals 14 residues. Germline-derived CDR1 and CDR2 are SGHRS and YFSETQ. The CDR3 region has the DNA TGCGCCAGCAGCTTGGGTGACAGCTATTCACCCCTCCACTTT. This sequence encodes CASSLGDSYSPLHF.

This clonotype occurred many times. J is TRBJ2-7 and V is TRBV25-1, with D possibly being TRBD1 (6 bases). Germline V CDR1 and CDR2: MGHDK, SYGVNS. The CDR3 loop spans 13 amino acids. Trimming took off 9 bases at V and 1 base at J, with 13 bases between the two ends. CDR3 protein: CASSGTRSYEQYF. CDR3 in DNA: TGTGCCAGTTCCGGGACACGGTCCTACGAGCAGTACTTC.

This clonotype was seen more than once but under ten times. V gene TRBV7-2 combines with J gene TRBJ2-5; the D is unclear. Gene TRBJ2-1 matches the end of the DNA better, so the J call may be wrong. CDR1 is SGHTA, CDR2 FQGNSA, per germline. This CDR3 spans 13 amino acids. The CDR3 bases are TGTGCCAGCAGCTTAGACATAGACAATGAGCAGTTCTTC. Translated, it gives CASSLDIDNEQFF.

This rearrangement joins TRBV20-1 to TRBJ2-5, with TRBD1 matching 10 bases. Germline CDR1 is DFQATT and CDR2 is SNEGSKA (reference sequence). This CDR3 comprises 15 residues. Trimming at V came to 7 bases and at J to 5 bases, leaving 13 bases not matched to a gene. The CDR3 DNA is TGCAGTGTCGCAGGGGCGACAGGGGGCCTGGAGACCCAGTACTTC. Its protein product is CSVAGATGGLETQYF.

This clonotype was picked up many times. The chain combines TRBV29-1 with TRBJ1-2; tentatively, D is TRBD1 (6 bases). Trimming removed 2 bases at V and 4 bases at J, with 11 bases between. CDR3 length: 13 residues. Germline V gives CDR1 SQVTM, CDR2 ANQGSEA. CDR3: CSVERGGTYGYTF. CDR3 in DNA: TGCAGCGTTGAAAGGGGGGGGACCTATGGCTACACCTTC.

The J gene is TRBJ1-4, the V gene TRBV29-1; D remains unclear. Per germline, CDR1 SQVTM and CDR2 ANQGSEA. V dropped 7 bases and J dropped 10 bases, with 10 bases sitting between them. This CDR3 is 10 amino acids long. CDR3 in amino acids: CSGAKGKLFF. The DNA for the CDR3 is TGCAGCGGCGCGAAGGGAAAACTGTTTTTT.

V usage is TRBV25-1 and J usage is TRBJ1-2, with a tentative D call TRBD1 (6 bases). The CDR3 runs 12 residues. Trimming took off 11 bases at V and 3 bases at J, with 13 bases between the two ends. Germline CDR1 reads MGHDK; CDR2 reads SYGVNS. This chain's CDR3 is CAWGTSYYGYTF. For the CDR3, the DNA is TGTGCCTGGGGGACATCGTACTATGGCTACACCTTC.

In this sample, this clonotype turned up many times. The chain links TRBV15 to TRBJ1-2; D is perhaps TRBD1 (6 bases). Germline V lookup: CDR1 LNHNV, CDR2 YYDKDF (reference sequence). The V end was cut by 0 bases, the J end by 3 bases, with 14 bases between. There are 16 residues in the CDR3. CDR3 in amino acids: CATSRDHSPGDYGYTF. The CDR3 DNA reads as TGTGCCACCAGCAGAGATCACTCACCAGGGGACTATGGCTACACCTTC.

The genes are TRBV25-1 and TRBJ1-2; TRBD1 is a possible D gene (5 bases). The germline CDR1 and CDR2 sequences are MGHDK and SYGVNS. Trimming removed 1 base at V and 7 bases at J, with 13 bases between. The CDR3 totals 14 residues. This CDR3 is CASSELSGLGGYTF. The CDR3 coding sequence is TGTGCCAGCAGTGAATTGTCAGGGTTGGGTGGCTACACCTTC.

This clonotype was detected ten times or more. The chain uses TRBV20-1 and TRBJ2-7; TRBD1 matches at 10 bases. Germline V gene lookup returns CDR1 DFQATT and CDR2 SNEGSKA (reference sequence). The junction had 6 bases not matched to a gene; V was cut back by 5 bases and J by 5 bases. The CDR3 has 13 amino acids. CDR3 bases: TGCAGTGCTCGGGACAGGGGCAGCCACGAGCAGTACTTC. Its translation: CSARDRGSHEQYF.

This clonotype showed up many times. The chain links TRBV6-1 to TRBJ2-5, with 7 bases fitting TRBD2. CDR1 is MNHNS and CDR2 is SASEGT in the germline V gene. V lost 6 bases and J lost 4; bases outside the gene matches: 5. The length of the CDR3 is 13 residues. DNA of the CDR3: TGTGCCAGCAGCCGGACTAGACCAGAGACCCAGTACTTC. It yields the protein CASSRTRPETQYF.

This clonotype was detected a few times. This rearrangement joins TRBV20-1 to TRBJ1-1; D call uncertain. Trimming took off 2 bases at V and 6 bases at J, with 13 bases between the two ends. The CDR3 covers 13 residues. Germline V gene data show CDR1 as DFQATT and CDR2 as SNEGSKA (reference sequence). CDR3 DNA sequence: TGCAGTGCTAGAACGGGAACCCTCTCTGAAGCTTTCTTT. It codes for CSARTGTLSEAFF.

The chain uses TRBV29-1 and TRBJ2-7, with 8 nucleotides matching TRBD1. This CDR3 contains 12 residues. CDR1 is SQVTM and CDR2 is ANQGSEA in the germline V gene. V lost 6 bases to trimming and J lost 5 bases; unmatched junction nucleotides: 6. The CDR3 protein is CSVGQGAHEQYF. CDR3 nucleotide sequence: TGCAGCGTAGGGCAGGGGGCGCACGAGCAGTACTTC.

As to this clonotype: A much larger clonotype is one base distant, so this may be a read error. The chain has TRBV20-1 and TRBJ1-5, with 9 bases aligning to TRBD1. Looked up from germline, CDR1 is DFQATT and CDR2 is SNEGSKA (reference sequence). J gave up 4 bases and V 2 bases, and 6 bases lay outside the gene matches. The CDR3 runs to 15 residues. CDR3 DNA sequence: TGCAGTGCTAGATCCGGCGGGACAGGGAATCAGCCCCAGCATTTT. This sequence encodes CSARSGGTGNQPQHF.

This clonotype occurred many times. The chain links TRBV7-9 to TRBJ1-6; 10 positions match TRBD1. CDR3 length: 15 residues. The junction had 11 bases not matched to a gene; V was cut back by 5 bases and J by 13 bases. The V gene's germline CDR1 is SEHNR and CDR2 FQNEAQ (reference sequence). CDR3: CASSPDRGSIHPLHF. The CDR3 DNA follows: TGTGCCAGCAGCCCGGACAGGGGGTCGATTCACCCCCTCCACTTT. The full variable domain, rest sourced from reference TRBV7-9 and TRBJ1-6, is DTGVSQNPRHKITKRGQNVTFRCDPISEHNRLYWYRQTLGQGPEFLTYFQNEAQLEKSRLLSDRFSAERPKGSFSTLEIQRTEQGDSAMYLCASSPDRGSIHPLHFGNGTRLTVT.

This clonotype was seen more than once but under ten times. The chain uses TRBV7-9 and TRBJ2-7; 7 bases line up with TRBD1. CDR3 length equals 15 residues. J was trimmed by 1 base and V by 5 bases; bases with no gene match: 8. Germline V gene lookup returns CDR1 SEHNR and CDR2 FQNEAQ (reference sequence). CDR3: CASSIDRVGSYEQYF. The CDR3, as DNA: TGTGCCAGCAGCATAGACAGGGTCGGTTCCTACGAGCAGTACTTC.